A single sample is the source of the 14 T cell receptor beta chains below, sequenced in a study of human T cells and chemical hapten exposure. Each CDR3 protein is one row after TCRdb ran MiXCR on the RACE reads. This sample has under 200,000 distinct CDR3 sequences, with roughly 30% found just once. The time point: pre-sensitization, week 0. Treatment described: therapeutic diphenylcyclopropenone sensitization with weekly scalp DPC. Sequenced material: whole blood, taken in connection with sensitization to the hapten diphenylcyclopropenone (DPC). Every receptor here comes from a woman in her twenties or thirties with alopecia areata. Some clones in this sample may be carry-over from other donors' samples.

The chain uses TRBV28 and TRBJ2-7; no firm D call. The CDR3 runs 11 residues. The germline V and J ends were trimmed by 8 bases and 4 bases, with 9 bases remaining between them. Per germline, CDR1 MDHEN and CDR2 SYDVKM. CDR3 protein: CASGEQYEQYF. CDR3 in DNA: TGTGCCAGCGGGGAACAGTACGAGCAGTACTTC.

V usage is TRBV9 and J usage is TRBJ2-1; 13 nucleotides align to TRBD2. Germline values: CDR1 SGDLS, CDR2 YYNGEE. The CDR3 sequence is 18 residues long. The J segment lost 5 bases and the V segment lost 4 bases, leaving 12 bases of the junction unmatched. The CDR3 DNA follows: TGTGCCAGCAGCACCCAGACTAGCGGGAGGCCCATCAACAATGAGCAGTTCTTC. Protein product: CASSTQTSGRPINNEQFF.

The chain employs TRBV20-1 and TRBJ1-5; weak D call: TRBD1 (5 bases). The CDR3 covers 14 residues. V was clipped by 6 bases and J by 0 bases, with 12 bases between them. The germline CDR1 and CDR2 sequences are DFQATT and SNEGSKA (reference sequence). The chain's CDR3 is CSAAGHLSNQPQHF. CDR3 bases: TGCAGTGCGGCTGGACACCTTAGCAATCAGCCCCAGCATTTT.

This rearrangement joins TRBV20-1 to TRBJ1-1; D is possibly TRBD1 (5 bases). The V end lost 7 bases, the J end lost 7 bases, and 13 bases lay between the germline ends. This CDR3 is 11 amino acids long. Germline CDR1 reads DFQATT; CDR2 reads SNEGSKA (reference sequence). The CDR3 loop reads CSEVGELEAFF. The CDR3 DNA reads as TGCAGTGAGGTGGGGGAACTTGAAGCTTTCTTT.

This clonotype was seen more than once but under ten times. The CDR3 DNA reads TGTGCCAGCAGCTCCCATTTCGATGAGCAGTTCTTC. Encoded protein: CASSSHFDEQFF. The chain recombines TRBV7-9 with TRBJ2-1; D is ambiguous. There are 12 residues in the CDR3. The germline V and J ends were trimmed by 4 bases and 8 bases, with 9 bases remaining between them. From germline, CDR1 is SEHNR and CDR2 FQNEAQ (reference sequence).

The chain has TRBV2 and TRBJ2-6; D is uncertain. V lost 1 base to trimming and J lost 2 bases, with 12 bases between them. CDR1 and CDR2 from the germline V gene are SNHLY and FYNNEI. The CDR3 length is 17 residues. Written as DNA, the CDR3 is TGTGCCAGCAGTGAAGGCTGGATCCACACTGGGGCCAACGTCCTGACTTTC. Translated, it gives CASSEGWIHTGANVLTF. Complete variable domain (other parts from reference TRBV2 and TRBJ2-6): EPEVTQTPSHQVTQMGQEVILRCVPISNHLYFYWYRQILGQKVEFLVSFYNNEISEKSEIFDDQFSVERPDGSNFTLKIRSTKLEDSAMYFCASSEGWIHTGANVLTFGAGSRLTVL.

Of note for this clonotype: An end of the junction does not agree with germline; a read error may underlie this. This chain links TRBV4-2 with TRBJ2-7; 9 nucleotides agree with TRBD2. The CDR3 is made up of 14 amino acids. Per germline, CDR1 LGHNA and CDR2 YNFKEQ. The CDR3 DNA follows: TGTGCCAGCAGCCAAGATAGATACATAGCGGGAGTTGGTTTC. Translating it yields CASSQDRYIAGVGF.

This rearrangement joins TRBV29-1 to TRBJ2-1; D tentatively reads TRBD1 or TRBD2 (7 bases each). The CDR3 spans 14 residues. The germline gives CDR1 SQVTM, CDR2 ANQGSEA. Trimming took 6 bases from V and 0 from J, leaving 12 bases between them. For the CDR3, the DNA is TGCAGCGTCGCAGGGGGGGGCTCCTACAATGAGCAGTTCTTC. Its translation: CSVAGGGSYNEQFF.

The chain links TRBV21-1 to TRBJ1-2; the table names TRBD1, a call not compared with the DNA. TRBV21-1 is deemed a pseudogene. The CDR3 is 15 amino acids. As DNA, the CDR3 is TGTGCCAGCAGCGCGGGGGGACAGGGCCAGGGCGGCTACACCTTC. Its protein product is CASSAGGQGQGGYTF.

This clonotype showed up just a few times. The CDR3: CASSPGLGTDTQYF. The CDR3 bases are TGCGCCAGCAGCCCGGGACTAGGTACGGATACGCAGTATTTT. The V gene is TRBV5-1, the J gene TRBJ2-3; TRBD2 aligns across 8 bases. Germline V gene lookup returns CDR1 SGHRS and CDR2 YFSETQ. J was trimmed by 6 bases and V by 4 bases; bases with no gene match: 7. CDR3 size: 14 residues. The full variable domain, rest sourced from reference TRBV5-1 and TRBJ2-3, is KAGVTQTPRYLIKTRGQQVTLSCSPISGHRSVSWYQQTPGQGLQFLFEYFSETQRNKGNFPGRFSGRQFSNSRSEMNVSTLELGDSALYLCASSPGLGTDTQYFGPGTRLTVL.

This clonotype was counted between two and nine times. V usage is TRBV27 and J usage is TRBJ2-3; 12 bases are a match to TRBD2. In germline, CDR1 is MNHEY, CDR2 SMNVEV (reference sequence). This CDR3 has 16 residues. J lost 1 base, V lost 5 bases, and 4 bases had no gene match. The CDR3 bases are TGTGCCAGCAGTCCACTAGCGGGGGGCGGCACAGATACGCAGTATTTT. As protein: CASSPLAGGGTDTQYF.

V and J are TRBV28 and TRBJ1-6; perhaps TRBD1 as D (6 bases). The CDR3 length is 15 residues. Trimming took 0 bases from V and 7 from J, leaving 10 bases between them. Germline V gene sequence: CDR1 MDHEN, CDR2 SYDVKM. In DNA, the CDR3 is TGTGCCAGCAGTTTATGGGACAGAGACAATTCACCCCTCCACTTT. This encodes CASSLWDRDNSPLHF.

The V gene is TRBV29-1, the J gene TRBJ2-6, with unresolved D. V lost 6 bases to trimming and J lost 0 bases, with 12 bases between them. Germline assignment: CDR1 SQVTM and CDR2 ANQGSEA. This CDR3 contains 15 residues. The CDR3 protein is CSVIHGISGANVLTF. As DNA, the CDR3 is TGCAGCGTCATCCACGGAATCTCTGGGGCCAACGTCCTGACTTTC.

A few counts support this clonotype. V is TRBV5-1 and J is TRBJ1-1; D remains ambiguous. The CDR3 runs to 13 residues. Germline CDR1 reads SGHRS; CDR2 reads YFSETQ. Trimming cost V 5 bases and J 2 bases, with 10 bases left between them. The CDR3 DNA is TGCGCCAGCAGGCAGGACCTTAACACTGAAGCTTTCTTT. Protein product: CASRQDLNTEAFF.